This T cell receptor beta chain was obtained from a study of molecular identifiers for immune sequencing clone quantification. Looking at the study overall: Replicate experiments took RNA from roughly 20,000 or 100,000 naive CD8 cells, divided it five ways and sequenced four.

MiXCR, applied by TCRdb to the PCR reads, yields one record per CDR3 protein. There are about 640,000 distinct CDR3 sequences in the sample; around 20% occur only once, and roughly 0.9% lies in the top ten. V lost 2 bases, J lost 4 bases, and 18 bases lay in between. Germline V CDR1 and CDR2: SEHNR, FQNEAQ (reference sequence). This CDR3 region has 16 residues. The chain carries TRBV7-9 and TRBJ2-7; the D call may be TRBD1 or TRBD2 (5 bases each). The specimen was naive CD8+ T cells from blood, with Jurkat cell RNA spiked in. Subset described: FACS-sorted CD8+CD4-CCR7+CD45RA+ naive T cells. The source of this sequence is a human donor in good health. Some libraries in this study had Jurkat cell RNA spiked in. The CDR3 spells CASSLSHGTELYEQYF. CDR3 DNA sequence: TGTGCCAGCAGCTTATCCCACGGGACGGAGTTGTACGAGCAGTACTTC.